This T cell receptor (delta chain) was sequenced during a study of gamma-delta T cells after stem cell transplantation. The V gene lost 1 base and the J gene lost 3 bases, with 26 bases spanning the gap. CDR1 is GEAIGNYY, CDR2 EKD, per germline. CDR3 length: 19 residues. TCRdb redid the clone calls on the RT-PCR reads with CATT. The sample consists of 4,000 to 6,000 delta-chain clones, around 2% of them appearing once. By frequency in the sample, this clone is medium-sized. The origin of this receptor is a human donor. It is not recorded whose cells these are; they may come from a transplant donor. The sequenced sample consisted of gamma-delta T cells. The rearrangement uses TRDV2 and TRDJ1, with TRDD3 as a possible D gene (6 bases). The CDR3 reads CACDTVAGDPYPTPDKLIF. The DNA for the CDR3 is TGTGCCTGTGACACAGTGGCTGGGGACCCGTATCCAACACCCGATAAACTCATCTTT.